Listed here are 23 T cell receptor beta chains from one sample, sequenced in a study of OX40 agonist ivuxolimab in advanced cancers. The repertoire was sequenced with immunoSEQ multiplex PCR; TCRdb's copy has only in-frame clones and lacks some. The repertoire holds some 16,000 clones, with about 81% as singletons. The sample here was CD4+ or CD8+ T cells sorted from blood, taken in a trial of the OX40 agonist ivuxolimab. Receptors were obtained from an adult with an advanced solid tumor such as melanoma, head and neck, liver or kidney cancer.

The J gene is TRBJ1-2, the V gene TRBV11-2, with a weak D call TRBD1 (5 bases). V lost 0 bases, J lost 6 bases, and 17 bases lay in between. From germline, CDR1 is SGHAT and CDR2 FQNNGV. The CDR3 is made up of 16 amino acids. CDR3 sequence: CASSLDRGGRMDGYTF. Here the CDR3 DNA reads TGTGCCAGCAGCTTAGATCGCGGGGGAAGGATGGATGGCTACACCTTC. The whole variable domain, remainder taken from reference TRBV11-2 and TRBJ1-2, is EAGVAQSPRYKIIEKRQSVAFWCNPISGHATLYWYQQILGQGPKLLIQFQNNGVVDDSQLPKDRFSAERLKGVDSTLKIQPAKLEDSAVYLCASSLDRGGRMDGYTFGSGTRLTVV.

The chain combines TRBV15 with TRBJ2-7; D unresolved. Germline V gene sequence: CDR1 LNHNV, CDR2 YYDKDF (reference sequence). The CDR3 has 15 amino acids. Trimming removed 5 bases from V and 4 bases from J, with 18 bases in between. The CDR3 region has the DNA TGTGCCACCAGCGGCGACGTTTGGGTGGGGTACGAGCAGTACTTC. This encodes CATSGDVWVGYEQYF.

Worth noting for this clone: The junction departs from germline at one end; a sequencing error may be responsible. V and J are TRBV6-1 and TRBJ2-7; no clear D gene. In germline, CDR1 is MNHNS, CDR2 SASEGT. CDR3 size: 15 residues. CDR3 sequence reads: CAISESTPTTYEQYF. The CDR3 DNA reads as TGTGCCATCAGTGAGTCAACCCCCACTACCTACGAGCAGTACTTC.

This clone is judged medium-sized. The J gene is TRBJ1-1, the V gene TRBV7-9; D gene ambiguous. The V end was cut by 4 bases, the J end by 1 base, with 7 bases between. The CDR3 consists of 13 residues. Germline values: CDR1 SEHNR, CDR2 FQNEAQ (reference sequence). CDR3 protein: CASSWAPNTEAFF. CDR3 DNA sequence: TGTGCCAGCAGCTGGGCCCCGAACACTGAAGCTTTCTTT.

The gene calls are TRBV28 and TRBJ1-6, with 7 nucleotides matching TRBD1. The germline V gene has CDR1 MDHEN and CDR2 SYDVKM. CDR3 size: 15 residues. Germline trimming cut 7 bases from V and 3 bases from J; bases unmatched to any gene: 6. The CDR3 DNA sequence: TGTGCCAGCACTGGAGGGACAGACTATAATTCACCCCTCCACTTT. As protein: CASTGGTDYNSPLHF.

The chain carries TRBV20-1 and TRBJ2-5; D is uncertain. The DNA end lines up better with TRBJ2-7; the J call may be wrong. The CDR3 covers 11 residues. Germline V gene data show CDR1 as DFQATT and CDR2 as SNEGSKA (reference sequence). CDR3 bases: TGCAGTGCTAGACCGGTCGGCGAGCAGTACTTC. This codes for CSARPVGEQYF.

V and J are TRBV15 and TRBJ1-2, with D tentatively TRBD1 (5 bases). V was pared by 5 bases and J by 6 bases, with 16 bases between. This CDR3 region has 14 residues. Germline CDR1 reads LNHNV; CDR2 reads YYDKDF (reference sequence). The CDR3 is CATSRGGNLDGYTF. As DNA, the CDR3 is TGTGCCACCAGCCGGGGGGGGAATCTCGATGGCTACACCTTC.

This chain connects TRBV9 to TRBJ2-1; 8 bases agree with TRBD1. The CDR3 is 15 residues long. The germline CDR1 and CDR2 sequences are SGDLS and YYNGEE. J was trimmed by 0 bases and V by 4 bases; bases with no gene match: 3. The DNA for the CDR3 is TGTGCCAGCAGCCATGGACAGGGCTCCTACAATGAGCAGTTCTTC. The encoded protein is CASSHGQGSYNEQFF.

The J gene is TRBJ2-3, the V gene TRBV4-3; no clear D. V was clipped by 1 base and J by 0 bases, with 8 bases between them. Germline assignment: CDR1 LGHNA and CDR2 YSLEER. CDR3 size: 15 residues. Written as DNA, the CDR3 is TGCGCCAGCAGCCAAGGGGGATCTAGCACAGATACGCAGTATTTT. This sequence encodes CASSQGGSSTDTQYF.

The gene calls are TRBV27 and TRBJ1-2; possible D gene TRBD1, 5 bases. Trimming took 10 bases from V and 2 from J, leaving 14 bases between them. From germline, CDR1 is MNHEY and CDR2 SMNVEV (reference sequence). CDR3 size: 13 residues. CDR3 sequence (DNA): TGTGCCACCCTGGGGCGAAACAACTATGGCTACACCTTC. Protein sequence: CATLGRNNYGYTF.

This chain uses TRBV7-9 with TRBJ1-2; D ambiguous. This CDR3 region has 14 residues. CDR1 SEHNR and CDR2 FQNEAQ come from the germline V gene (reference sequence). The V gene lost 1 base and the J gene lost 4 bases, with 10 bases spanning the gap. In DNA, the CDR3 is TGTGCCAGCAGCTTAGGTTCGGCAGCCTATGGCTACACCTTC. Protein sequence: CASSLGSAAYGYTF.

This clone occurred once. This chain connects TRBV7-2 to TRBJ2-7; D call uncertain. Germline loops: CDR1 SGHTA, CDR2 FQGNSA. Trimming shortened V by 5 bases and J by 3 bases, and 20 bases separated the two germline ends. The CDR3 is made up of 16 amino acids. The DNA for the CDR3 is TGTGCCAGCAGCCAAGAGAATCACCTTACGAACTACGAGCAGTACTTC. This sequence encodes CASSQENHLTNYEQYF.

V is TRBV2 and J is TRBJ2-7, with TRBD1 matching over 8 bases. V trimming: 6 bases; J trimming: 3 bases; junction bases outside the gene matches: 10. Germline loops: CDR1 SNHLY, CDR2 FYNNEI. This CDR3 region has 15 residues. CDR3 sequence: CASSELGQEVYEQYF. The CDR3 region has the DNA TGTGCCAGCAGCGAATTGGGACAGGAAGTCTACGAGCAGTACTTC.

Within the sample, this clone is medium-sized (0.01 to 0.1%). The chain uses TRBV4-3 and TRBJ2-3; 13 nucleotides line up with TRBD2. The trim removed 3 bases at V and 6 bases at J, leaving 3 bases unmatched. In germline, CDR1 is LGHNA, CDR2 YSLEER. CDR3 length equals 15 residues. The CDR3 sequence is CASSHGLAGADTQYF. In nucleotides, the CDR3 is TGCGCCAGCAGCCATGGACTAGCGGGAGCCGATACGCAGTATTTT.

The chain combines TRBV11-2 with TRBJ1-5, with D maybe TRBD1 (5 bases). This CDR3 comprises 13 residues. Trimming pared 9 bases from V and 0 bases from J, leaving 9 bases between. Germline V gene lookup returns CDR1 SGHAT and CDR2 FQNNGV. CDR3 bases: TGTGCCAGGGGGCAACCTAGCAATCAGCCCCAGCATTTT. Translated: CARGQPSNQPQHF.

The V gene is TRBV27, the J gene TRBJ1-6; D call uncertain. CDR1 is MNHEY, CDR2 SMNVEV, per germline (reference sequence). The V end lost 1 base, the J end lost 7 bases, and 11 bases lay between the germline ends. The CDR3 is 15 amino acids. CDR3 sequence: CASSLLRMSNSPLHF. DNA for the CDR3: TGTGCCAGCAGTTTATTGCGGATGTCGAATTCACCCCTCCACTTT.

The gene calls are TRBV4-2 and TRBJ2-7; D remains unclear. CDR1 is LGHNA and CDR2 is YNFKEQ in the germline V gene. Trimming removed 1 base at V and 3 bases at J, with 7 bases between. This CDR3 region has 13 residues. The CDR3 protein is CASSQGLIYEQYF. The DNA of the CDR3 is TGTGCCAGCAGCCAAGGGCTTATCTACGAGCAGTACTTC.

The CDR3 spells CASSFMRLADNEQFF. The DNA of the CDR3 is TGTGCCAGCAGCTTTATGAGACTAGCGGACAATGAGCAGTTCTTC. The chain couples TRBV13 to TRBJ2-1; 9 bases line up with TRBD2. V lost 3 bases to trimming and J lost 5 bases; unmatched junction nucleotides: 5. Germline V gene sequence: CDR1 PRHDT, CDR2 FYEKMQ (reference sequence). There are 15 residues in the CDR3.

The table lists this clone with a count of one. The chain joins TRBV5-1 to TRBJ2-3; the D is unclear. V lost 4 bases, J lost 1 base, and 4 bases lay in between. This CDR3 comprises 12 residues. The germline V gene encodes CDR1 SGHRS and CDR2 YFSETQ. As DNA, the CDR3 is TGCGCCAGCAGCCACGGCACAGATACGCAGTATTTT. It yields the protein CASSHGTDTQYF.

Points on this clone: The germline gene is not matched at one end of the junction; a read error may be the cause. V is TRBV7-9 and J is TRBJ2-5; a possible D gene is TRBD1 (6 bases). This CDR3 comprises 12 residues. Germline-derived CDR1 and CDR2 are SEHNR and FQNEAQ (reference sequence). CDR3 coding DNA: TGTGCCAGCAGCCCAGAGACAGCGTCAGGGGACTTC. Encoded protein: CASSPETASGDF.

The DNA for the CDR3 is TGTGCCAGCAGTGACTCGGGACAGGGGGCAGATACGCAGTATTTT. Its translation is CASSDSGQGADTQYF. J is TRBJ2-3 and V is TRBV6-4, with TRBD1 matching over 11 bases. V lost 0 bases and J lost 4; bases outside the gene matches: 0. Per the germline V gene, CDR1 is MRHNA and CDR2 is SNTAGT. The CDR3 totals 15 residues.

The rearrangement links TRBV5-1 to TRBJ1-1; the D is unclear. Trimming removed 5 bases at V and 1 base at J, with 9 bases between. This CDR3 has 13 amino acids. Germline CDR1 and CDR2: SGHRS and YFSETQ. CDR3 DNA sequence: TGCGCCAGCAGAGGTTCAGGGAACACTGAAGCTTTCTTT. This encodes CASRGSGNTEAFF.

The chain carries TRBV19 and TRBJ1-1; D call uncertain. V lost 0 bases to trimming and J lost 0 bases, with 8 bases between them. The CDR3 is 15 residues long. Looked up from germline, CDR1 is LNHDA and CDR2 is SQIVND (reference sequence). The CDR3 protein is CASSIDLGLNTEAFF. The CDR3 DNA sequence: TGTGCCAGTAGTATAGATCTGGGGTTGAACACTGAAGCTTTCTTT.